This T cell receptor (beta chain) was sequenced in a study of vaccination effects on CD4 cells after COVID-19 (dated by TCRdb to 2021 to 2024). Context from the whole study: Participants received two doses of either the BNT162b2 or the mRNA-1273 mRNA SARS-CoV-2 vaccine. The study compared SARS-CoV-2 spike-specific CD4+ TCR repertoires before and after mRNA vaccination in COVID-19 convalescent patients and infection-naive vaccine recipients. A total of nine to ten COVID-19 convalescent patients and a few SARS-CoV-2-naive healthy vaccine recipients were included in the full study. The Oncomine TCR Beta short-read assay on an Illumina iSeq 100 was used to sequence cultures from other donors in the study. Findings and caveats that apply to the study as a whole: The study was limited by a small number of convalescent patients, and early post-infection timepoints were lacking. In healthy vaccine recipients, vaccine-induced clones were almost all SARS-CoV-2 mono-reactive, with only 1 of 255 being cross-reactive with common cold coronaviruses. At late post-vaccination timepoints, both infection-induced and vaccine-induced clones showed marked clonal contraction, consistent with waning T cell responses.

The method was the immunoSEQ multiplex PCR assay. DNA from the cultured, isolated CD4+ T cells was subjected to TCR beta CDR3 sequencing. Under the source paper's analysis protocol: Non-productive TCR sequences were discarded, and reads were trimmed to the CDR3 region, with only CDR3s of 7 or more amino acids retained. Antigen-specific clonotypes were identified with the MANAFEST web app by comparing expansion in peptide wells against reference cultures. To be called positive, a clone needed expansion at FDR<0.05 compared with the reference and with all other wells, an odds ratio greater than 5, and a frequency greater than 0.1% in two replicate wells. A clonotype was called cross-reactive if it was significantly expanded both in SARS-CoV-2 spike wells and in at least one common cold coronavirus spike condition. CDR3 similarity was assessed by Levenshtein distance with the stringdist R package, and unrooted trees were built with ape in R 3.6.1. TCRdb's version of the immuneACCESS table is confined to in-frame rearrangements and falls short of the full clone set. An unresolved V gene accounts for under half of the shortfall where checked; the remainder is of unknown origin. The V and J calls and clone size come from that table; D and trimming were worked out from the DNA. This sample holds tens of thousands of clones; around 75% were observed only once. The ten largest clones add up to just under 20% of the sample.

Concerning this clone: Its antigen is unknown. No base qualities exist here, and no much larger clone lies one base off it.

The ViraFEST assay stimulated PBMC with viral peptide pools and then used TCR sequencing to identify antigen-specific CD4+ T cell clonotypes by expansion. After around 11 days of culture, CD4+ T cells were isolated with the EasySep CD4+ T cell isolation kit. The absence of prior SARS-CoV-2 infection in healthy vaccine recipients was confirmed by negative nucleocapsid antibodies before and after vaccination. Each well held 1.5 million to 2 million PBMC cultured in IMDM containing approximately 5.2% human AB serum, roughly 9.6 IU/ml IL-2 and gentamicin, along with about 9.3 ug/ml peptides. Half of the culture medium was replaced with fresh IL-2-containing medium on days 3 and 7. Unless noted otherwise, every peptide stimulation condition was grown in triplicate wells. Using Ficoll-Paque Plus gradient centrifugation, PBMC were separated from whole blood and then either used fresh or cryopreserved at -140C. The overlapping peptide pools covered the spike proteins of SARS-CoV-2 and of the common cold coronaviruses HCoV-NL63, HCoV-OC43 and HCoV-229E. The QIAamp micro DNA kit was used to extract genomic DNA from the cultured CD4+ T cells.

The sequence derives from a human donor who received a COVID-19 vaccine. The specimen comprised CD4+ T cells from PBMCs cultured with HCoV-NL63 spike peptides, sampled before COVID-19 vaccination. According to the study, the label for this sample's cell subset or site signals: HCoV-NL63 spike overlapping peptide pool stimulation.

The CDR3 corresponds to CASSQGTRKFF. The DNA reads TGTGCCAGCAGTCAGGGGACTAGAAAGTTCTTC. The sequence links TRBV6-2 or TRBV6-3 to TRBJ2-1, with 8 bases aligning to TRBD2. CDR1 and CDR2 were assigned from the germline V gene as MNHEY and SVGEGT. V loses 5 bases at its end and J loses 14 bases; junction bases beyond the gene matches: 5. Including the terminal cysteine and phenylalanine, the CDR3 comprises 11 residues. Only the CDR3 DNA is retained, 33 bases long and in frame from the first base.